This paragraph reports one TCR beta chain. Its antigen remains unknown. The entry originates in a study of vaccination and CD4 T cells after COVID-19. Turning to the study itself: Post-COVID draws followed diagnosis by a median roughly 93 days (range 35 to 161). The authors used overlapping spike peptides from SARS-CoV-2, HCoV-NL63, HCoV-OC43 and HCoV-229E to stimulate cells.

Treatment of the sample: approximately nine-day PBMC culture with coronavirus spike peptide pools or control peptides (ViraFEST assay). An Oncomine TCR Beta short-read assay was used to sequence the DNA from cultured CD4+ T cells. From the PCR reads, TCRdb called clonotypes with MiXCR, one entry per CDR3 protein. This sample has just under 20,000 distinct CDR3 sequences, with approximately 48% found just once. The germline V gene has CDR1 LGHNA and CDR2 YSLEER. V shed 1 base and J shed 6 bases, with 16 bases lying between them. The CDR3 loop spans 17 amino acids. Findings and limits, study-wide: The study found that a median about 88% of reactive clones in convalescent patients appeared only post-vaccination.

The sequenced sample was CD4+ T cells from blood, cultured in vitro, obtained after SARS-CoV-2 vaccination. The source of this sequence is a human donor who had recovered from COVID-19. The chain has TRBV4-3 and TRBJ1-6, with a weak D call TRBD1 (6 bases). In DNA, the CDR3 is TGCGCCAGCAGCCAAGGACGGACAGCCGGAGGTAATTCACCCCTCCACTTT. Amino acids: CASSQGRTAGGNSPLHF.